This T cell receptor (beta chain) was captured in a study of cytomegalovirus exposure and HLA in healthy donors. Notes on the study in general: Most TCR sequences proved rare, with some public TCRs found in many donors. Reportedly, cytomegalovirus status was diagnosed with high sensitivity and specificity.

This table comes from immunoSEQ multiplex PCR, and its TCRdb copy is limited to in-frame clones, with some not included. Of 60,000 to 65,000 clones detected, about 95% appear once; the ten largest clones hold under 1.5%. Germline CDR1 is GTSNPN and CDR2 is SVGIG (reference sequence). The CDR3 extends over 11 amino acids. V was cut by 0 bases and J by 8 bases, with 7 bases left in between. As concerns this clone: Its specificity is not known.

The material sequenced was PBMCs. The rearrangement uses TRBV30 and TRBJ1-2; the D is unclear. The origin of this receptor is a young woman in good health and CMV-seronegative. Written as DNA, the CDR3 is TGTGCCTGGAGTGTTGTGGCCGGCTACACCTTC. As protein: CAWSVVAGYTF.